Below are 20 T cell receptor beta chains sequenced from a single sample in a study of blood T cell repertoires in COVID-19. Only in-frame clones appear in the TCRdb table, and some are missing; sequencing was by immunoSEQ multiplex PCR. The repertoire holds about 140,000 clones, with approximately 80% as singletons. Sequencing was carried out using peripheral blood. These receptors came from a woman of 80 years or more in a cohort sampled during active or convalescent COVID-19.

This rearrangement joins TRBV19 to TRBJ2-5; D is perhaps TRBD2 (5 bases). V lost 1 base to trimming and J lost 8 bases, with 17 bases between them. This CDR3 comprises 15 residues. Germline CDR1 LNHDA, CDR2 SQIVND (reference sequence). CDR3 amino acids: CASSIVFGKGATQYF. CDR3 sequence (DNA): TGTGCCAGTAGTATAGTGTTCGGGAAAGGCGCTACCCAGTACTTC.

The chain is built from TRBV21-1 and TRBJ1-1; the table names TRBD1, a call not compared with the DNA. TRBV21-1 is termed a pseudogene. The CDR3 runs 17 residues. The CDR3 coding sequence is TGTGCCAGCAGCAAAGCGCTGACAGCGCCTCTGAACACTGAAGCTTTCTTT. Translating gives CASSKALTAPLNTEAFF.

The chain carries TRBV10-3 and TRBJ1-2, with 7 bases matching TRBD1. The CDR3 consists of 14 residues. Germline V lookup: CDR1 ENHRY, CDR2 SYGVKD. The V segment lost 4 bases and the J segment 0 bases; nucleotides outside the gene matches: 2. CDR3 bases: TGTGCCATCAGTGGAGGGGGCTCTAACTATGGCTACACCTTC. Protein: CAISGGGSNYGYTF.

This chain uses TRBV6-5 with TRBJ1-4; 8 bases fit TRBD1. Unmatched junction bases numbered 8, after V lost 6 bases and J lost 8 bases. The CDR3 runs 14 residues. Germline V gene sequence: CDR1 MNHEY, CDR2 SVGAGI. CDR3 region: CASSRTGIGEKLFF. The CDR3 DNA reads TGTGCCAGCAGCCGGACAGGGATCGGGGAAAAACTGTTTTTT.

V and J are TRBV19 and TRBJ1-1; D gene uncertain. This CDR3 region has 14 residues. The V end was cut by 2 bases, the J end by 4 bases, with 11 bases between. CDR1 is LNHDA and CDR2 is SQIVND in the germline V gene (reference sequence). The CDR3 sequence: CASSIFGGGTEAFF. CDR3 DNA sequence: TGTGCCAGTAGTATATTTGGCGGAGGCACTGAAGCTTTCTTT.

The CDR3 region is CASSLVGGIYGYTF. Here the CDR3 DNA reads TGTGCCAGCAGCTTAGTAGGGGGCATCTATGGCTACACCTTC. The chain joins TRBV7-2 to TRBJ1-2, with 7 bases fitting TRBD1. Per the germline V gene, CDR1 is SGHTA and CDR2 is FQGNSA. V shed 1 base, J shed 4 bases, and the junction held 3 bases outside the gene matches. The CDR3 extends over 14 amino acids.

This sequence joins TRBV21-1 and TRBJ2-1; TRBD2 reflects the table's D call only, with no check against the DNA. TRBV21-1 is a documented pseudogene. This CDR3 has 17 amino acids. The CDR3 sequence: CASSKRLAGYQYNEQFF. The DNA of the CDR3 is TGTGCCAGCAGCAAAAGACTAGCGGGGTACCAGTACAATGAGCAGTTCTTC.

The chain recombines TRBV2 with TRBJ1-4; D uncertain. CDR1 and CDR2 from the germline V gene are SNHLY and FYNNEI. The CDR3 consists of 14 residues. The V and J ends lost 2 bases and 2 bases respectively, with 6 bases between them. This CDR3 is CASSETVTNEKLFF. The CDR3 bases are TGTGCCAGCAGTGAAACGGTTACTAATGAAAAACTGTTTTTT.

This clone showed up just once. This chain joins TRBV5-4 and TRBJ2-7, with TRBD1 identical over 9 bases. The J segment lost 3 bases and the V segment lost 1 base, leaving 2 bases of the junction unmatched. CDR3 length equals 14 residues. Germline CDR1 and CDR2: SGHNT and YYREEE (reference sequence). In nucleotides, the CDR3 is TGTGCCAGCAGCTTGAGACAGGGGGGCTACGAGCAGTACTTC. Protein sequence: CASSLRQGGYEQYF.

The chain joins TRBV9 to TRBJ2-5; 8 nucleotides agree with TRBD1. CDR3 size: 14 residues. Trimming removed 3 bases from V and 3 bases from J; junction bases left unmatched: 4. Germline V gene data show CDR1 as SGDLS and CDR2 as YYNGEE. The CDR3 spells CASSAQTGEETQYF. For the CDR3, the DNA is TGTGCCAGCAGCGCCCAGACAGGGGAAGAGACCCAGTACTTC.

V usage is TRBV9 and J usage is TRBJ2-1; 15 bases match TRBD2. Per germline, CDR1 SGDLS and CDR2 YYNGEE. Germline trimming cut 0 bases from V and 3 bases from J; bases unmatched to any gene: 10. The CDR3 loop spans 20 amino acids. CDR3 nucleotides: TGTGCCAGCAGCGTAGATTTCGTCCGGACTAGCGGGGGGGTCTACAATGAGCAGTTCTTC. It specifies CASSVDFVRTSGGVYNEQFF.

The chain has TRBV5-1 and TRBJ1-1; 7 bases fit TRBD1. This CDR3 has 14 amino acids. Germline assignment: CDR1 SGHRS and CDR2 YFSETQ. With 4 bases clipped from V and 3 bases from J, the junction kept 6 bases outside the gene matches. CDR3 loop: CASSRGQVDTEAFF. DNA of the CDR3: TGCGCCAGCAGCCGCGGACAGGTAGACACTGAAGCTTTCTTT.

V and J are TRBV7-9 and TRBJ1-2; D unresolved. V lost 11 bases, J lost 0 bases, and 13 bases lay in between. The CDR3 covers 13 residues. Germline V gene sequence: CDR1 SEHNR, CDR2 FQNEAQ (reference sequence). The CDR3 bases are TGTGCCGGGAGACGTCCAACTAACTATGGCTACACCTTC. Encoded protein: CAGRRPTNYGYTF.

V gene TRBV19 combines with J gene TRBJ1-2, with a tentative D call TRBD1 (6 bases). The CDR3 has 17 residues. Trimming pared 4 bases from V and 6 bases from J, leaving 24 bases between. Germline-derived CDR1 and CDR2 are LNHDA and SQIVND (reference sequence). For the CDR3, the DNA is TGTGCCAGTAGTAAAAGCGGCAGGGGAAAAAGTTTTGATGGCTACACCTTC. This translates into CASSKSGRGKSFDGYTF.

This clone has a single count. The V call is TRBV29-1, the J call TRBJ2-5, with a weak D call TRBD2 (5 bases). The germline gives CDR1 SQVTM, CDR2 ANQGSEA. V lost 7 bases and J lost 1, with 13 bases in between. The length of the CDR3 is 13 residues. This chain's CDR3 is CSAQGSAQETQYF. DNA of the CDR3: TGCAGCGCCCAAGGTAGCGCCCAAGAGACCCAGTACTTC.

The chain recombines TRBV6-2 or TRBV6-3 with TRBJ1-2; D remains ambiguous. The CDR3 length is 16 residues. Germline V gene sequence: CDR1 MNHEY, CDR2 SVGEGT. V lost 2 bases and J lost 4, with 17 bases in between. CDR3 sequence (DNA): TGTGCCAGCAGTTACCCAGGATGGGCAGAAGTCTATGGCTACACCTTC. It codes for CASSYPGWAEVYGYTF.

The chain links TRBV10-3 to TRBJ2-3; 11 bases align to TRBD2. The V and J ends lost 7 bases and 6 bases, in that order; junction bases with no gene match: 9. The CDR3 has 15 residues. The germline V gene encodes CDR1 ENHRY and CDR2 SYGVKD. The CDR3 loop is CAINPRASGGDTQYF. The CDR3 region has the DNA TGTGCCATCAACCCCCGGGCTAGCGGGGGGGATACGCAGTATTTT.

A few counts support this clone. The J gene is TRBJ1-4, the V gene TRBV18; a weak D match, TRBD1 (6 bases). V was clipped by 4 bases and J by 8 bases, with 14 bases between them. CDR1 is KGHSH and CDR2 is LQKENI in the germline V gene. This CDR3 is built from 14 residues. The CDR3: CASSHGRTVEKLFF. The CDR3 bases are TGTGCCAGCTCACACGGACGGACAGTCGAAAAACTGTTTTTT.

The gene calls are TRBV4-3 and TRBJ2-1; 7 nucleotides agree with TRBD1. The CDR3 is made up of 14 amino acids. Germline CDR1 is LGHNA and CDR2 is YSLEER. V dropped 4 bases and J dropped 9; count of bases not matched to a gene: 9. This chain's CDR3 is CASSPGTANFEQFF. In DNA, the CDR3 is TGCGCCAGCAGCCCGGGGACAGCAAATTTTGAGCAGTTCTTC.

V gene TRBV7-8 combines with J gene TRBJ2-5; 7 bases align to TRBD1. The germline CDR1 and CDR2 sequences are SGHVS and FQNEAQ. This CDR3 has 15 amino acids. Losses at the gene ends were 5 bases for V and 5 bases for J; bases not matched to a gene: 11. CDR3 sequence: CASSPRTGVIETQYF. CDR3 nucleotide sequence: TGTGCCAGCAGCCCAAGGACAGGAGTAATCGAGACCCAGTACTTC.